This TCR beta chain was documented in a study of blood T cell repertoires in COVID-19. Study summary: From the United States, Italy and Spain came samples of acute and convalescent COVID-19. In each case, the material was cDNA or gDNA derived from T cells, B-cell-depleted T cells, or PBMCs.

V was clipped by 3 bases and J by 5 bases, with 21 bases between them. The CDR3 has 17 amino acids. Germline V lookup: CDR1 SGHKS, CDR2 YYEKEE (reference sequence). Per the original methods: Reference gene primer amplification gave nucleated cell count estimates. Clones were sequenced by immunoSEQ multiplex PCR, and TCRdb holds only the in-frame ones, with some missing. V and J calls and clone size are as listed in that table; D and trimming were resolved from the DNA. The data contain around 59,000 clones, around 80% of them seen just once; the ten biggest clones take up less than 10%. The source is a human donor in a cohort sampled during active COVID-19. The J gene is TRBJ1-5, the V gene TRBV5-5; tentatively, D is TRBD1 (5 bases). The sample consisted of peripheral blood. CDR3: CASSSSRGLGGDQPQHF. The CDR3 region has the DNA TGTGCCAGCAGCTCCTCTAGAGGCCTGGGGGGGGATCAGCCCCAGCATTTT.